These T cell receptor beta chains were read from a single sample in a study of T cell responses to AZD1222 COVID-19 vaccine. This table comes from immunoSEQ multiplex PCR, and its TCRdb copy is limited to in-frame clones, with some not included. The sample shows 120,000 or so clones, around 87% of them seen only once. Here the sequenced sample was peripheral blood, taken on day 0 of AZD1222 vaccination. These receptors were obtained from an adult in good health. The CDR3 runs from the conserved cysteine through the conserved F or W. The D gene is left open where the match is weak. Not every row has a clone size; where given, it reads once, few, many or a size class.

j_call | d_call | v_call | clone_size | cdr3_nt | cdr3_aa
TRBJ2-1 | . | TRBV6-5 | . | TGTGCCAGCAGCGCTACAGGCGTGCAGTTCTTC | CASSATGVQFF
TRBJ2-1 | TRBD1 | TRBV5-1 | once | TGCGCCAGCAGCTCCTCGGGACAGGGAATCGTTGAGCAGTTCTTC | CASSSSGQGIVEQFF
TRBJ2-7 | . | TRBV3-1/TRBV3-2 | . | TGTGCCAGCAGCCACCTGGGCCCGACCTACGAGCAGTACTTC | CASSHLGPTYEQYF
TRBJ1-2 | . | TRBV9 | . | TGTGCCAGCAGCGTAGGTCAAGGGGGAGGCTATGGCTACACCTTC | CASSVGQGGGYGYTF
TRBJ1-5 | . | TRBV3-1/TRBV3-2 | . | TGTGCCAGCAGCCAAAACCTGGGGCAGCCCCAGCATTTT | CASSQNLGQPQHF
TRBJ2-5 | TRBD2 | TRBV5-6 | . | TGTGCCAGCAGTTCTAGCGGGACGGGCGTGGAGACCCAGTACTTC | CASSSSGTGVETQYF
TRBJ1-2 | TRBD1 | TRBV9 | . | TGTGCCAGCAGCGTAGGGACAGGGCCAGGCTATGGCTACACCTTC | CASSVGTGPGYGYTF
TRBJ1-1 | . | TRBV7-3 | . | TGTGCCAGCAGCTTAACAGGGGGGGATACTGAAGCTTTCTTT | CASSLTGGDTEAFF
TRBJ1-2 | . | TRBV20-1 | . | TGCAGTGCTAGAGCGGCAGCCGGCTACACCTTC | CSARAAAGYTF
TRBJ1-2 | . | TRBV14 | . | TGTGCCAGCAGCCCACTGGGGGGCATCTCTGACACCTTC | CASSPLGGISDTF
TRBJ2-1 | . | TRBV4-1 | . | TGCGCCAGCAGCCAAGTTTACGGGGGCTTTGAGCAGTTCTTC | CASSQVYGGFEQFF
TRBJ1-6 | . | TRBV27 | . | TGTGCCAGCAGTTTACAAGTTTGGCAGACCGATTCACCCCTCCACTTT | CASSLQVWQTDSPLHF
TRBJ1-2 | . | TRBV20-1 | few | TGCAGTGCGAGCAGCGCGGGGGGCTACACCTTC | CSASSAGGYTF
TRBJ1-5 | . | TRBV6-1 | . | TGTGCCAGCAGTGAGGGAGTCAATCAGCCCCAGCATTTT | CASSEGVNQPQHF
TRBJ1-5 | . | TRBV28 | . | TGTGCCAGCAGTTCCCCCGGGGGGCACCAGCCCCAGCATTTT | CASSSPGGHQPQHF
TRBJ2-7 | . | TRBV11-3 | . | TGTGCCAGCAGCTTAGATCATGGGGGCGAGCAGTACTTC | CASSLDHGGEQYF
TRBJ2-3 | . | TRBV7-3 | . | TGTGCCAGCAGCTTAGGTCCGTCGGGTAGCACAGATACGCAGTATTTT | CASSLGPSGSTDTQYF
TRBJ2-7 | . | TRBV28 | few | TGTGCCAGCAGTAAATCGGGAGCACCTTCCTACGAGCAGTACTTC | CASSKSGAPSYEQYF
TRBJ1-3 | TRBD1 | TRBV4-1 | . | TGCGCCAGCAGCCAAGAGGGGACAGGGAGCTACACCATATATTTT | CASSQEGTGSYTIYF
TRBJ2-1 | . | TRBV27 | few | TGTGCCAGCAGTTTAACCGGTAATGAGCAGTTCTTC | CASSLTGNEQFF
TRBJ2-7 | . | TRBV28 | . | TGTGCCAGCAGCCCTACAGGGTCCTCCTACGAGCAGTACTTC | CASSPTGSSYEQYF
TRBJ2-6 | . | TRBV3-1/TRBV3-2 | . | TGTGCCAGCAGCCAAGGGGGCTTAGGGTTGAGTAACTCTGGGGCCAACGTCCTGACTTTC | CASSQGGLGLSNSGANVLTF
TRBJ1-6 | . | TRBV19 | . | TGTGCCAGTACCCACCTGACGGCAAATTCACCCCTCCACTTT | CASTHLTANSPLHF
TRBJ1-5 | TRBD1 | TRBV5-1 | . | TGCGCCAGCAGCCCGACAGGGGGCAATCAGCCCCAGCATTTT | CASSPTGGNQPQHF
TRBJ1-2 | TRBD1 | TRBV2 | . | TGTGCCACAGAGGGGGCGAGGGGCTACACCTTC | CATEGARGYTF
TRBJ1-5 | . | TRBV7-2 | . | TGTGCCAGCAGGTCGGGTTGGCAGCCCCAGCATTTT | CASRSGWQPQHF
TRBJ1-1 | . | TRBV2 | . | TGTGCCAGCAGTATACAAATCGGGGAAGCTTTCTTT | CASSIQIGEAFF
TRBJ1-5 | . | TRBV7-2 | . | TGTGCCAGCGTCAAGGAGGGGTACGGTCAGCCCCAGCATTTT | CASVKEGYGQPQHF
TRBJ1-3 | . | TRBV6-6 | . | TGTGCCAGCAGTAACAGGGAGGGTGGAAACACCATATATTTT | CASSNREGGNTIYF
TRBJ2-1 | . | TRBV14 | . | TGTGCCAGCAGCCGGACACTTTACGATGAGCAGTTCTTC | CASSRTLYDEQFF
TRBJ1-2 | . | TRBV3-1/TRBV3-2 | . | TGTGCCAGCAGCCAAAGGGGGGATACCTATGGCTACACCTTC | CASSQRGDTYGYTF
TRBJ1-1 | TRBD1 | TRBV25-1 | once | TGTGCCAGCAGTGACCAGGACAGGGGGCCAGAGACTGAAGCTTTCTTT | CASSDQDRGPETEAFF
TRBJ1-1 | . | TRBV7-6 | . | TGTGCCAGCAGTCCTAGGACAGCGAACACTGAAGCTTTCTTT | CASSPRTANTEAFF
TRBJ1-1 | TRBD1 | TRBV19 | few | TGTGCCAGTAGTATAGGGGACAGGGGGAACACTGAAGCTTTCTTT | CASSIGDRGNTEAFF
TRBJ2-7 | TRBD1 | TRBV27 | . | TGTGCCAGCAGTCCAGCCTGGACAGGGTTCTACGAGCAGTACTTC | CASSPAWTGFYEQYF
TRBJ2-5 | TRBD1 | TRBV6-5 | . | TGTGCCAGTTCCAGCTCGGCAGGGGGCTTGGAGACCCAGTACTTC | CASSSSAGGLETQYF
TRBJ2-7 | TRBD1 | TRBV9 | . | TGTGCCAGCAGCGCGGAAACAGGGGTCGAGCAGTACTTC | CASSAETGVEQYF
TRBJ2-7 | . | TRBV20-1 | . | TGCAGTGCTAGCCCAGCCCCCGAGCAGTACTTC | CSASPAPEQYF
TRBJ2-2 | . | TRBV30 | . | TGTGCCTGGAGTGTGGGCGGAAACACCGGGGAGCTGTTTTTT | CAWSVGGNTGELFF
TRBJ1-6 | . | TRBV6-5 | once | TGTGCCAGCAGAGCAGGGAGTTCACCCCTCCACTTT | CASRAGSSPLHF
TRBJ1-2 | . | TRBV5-1 | . | TGCGCCAGCAGCTTGCCAGACCTTTATGGCTACACCTTC | CASSLPDLYGYTF
TRBJ1-2 | TRBD1 | TRBV2 | . | TGTGCCAGCAGTGGTTCGGGACAGAGGGATGGCTACACCTTC | CASSGSGQRDGYTF
TRBJ2-1 | . | TRBV12-3/TRBV12-4 | . | TGTGCCAGCACCTTAGACCCAGGGCGTGAGCAGTTCTTC | CASTLDPGREQFF
TRBJ2-7 | TRBD1 | TRBV10-1 | . | TGCGCCAGCAGTGAGGAGGGGGCCTGCGAGCAGTACTTC | CASSEEGACEQYF